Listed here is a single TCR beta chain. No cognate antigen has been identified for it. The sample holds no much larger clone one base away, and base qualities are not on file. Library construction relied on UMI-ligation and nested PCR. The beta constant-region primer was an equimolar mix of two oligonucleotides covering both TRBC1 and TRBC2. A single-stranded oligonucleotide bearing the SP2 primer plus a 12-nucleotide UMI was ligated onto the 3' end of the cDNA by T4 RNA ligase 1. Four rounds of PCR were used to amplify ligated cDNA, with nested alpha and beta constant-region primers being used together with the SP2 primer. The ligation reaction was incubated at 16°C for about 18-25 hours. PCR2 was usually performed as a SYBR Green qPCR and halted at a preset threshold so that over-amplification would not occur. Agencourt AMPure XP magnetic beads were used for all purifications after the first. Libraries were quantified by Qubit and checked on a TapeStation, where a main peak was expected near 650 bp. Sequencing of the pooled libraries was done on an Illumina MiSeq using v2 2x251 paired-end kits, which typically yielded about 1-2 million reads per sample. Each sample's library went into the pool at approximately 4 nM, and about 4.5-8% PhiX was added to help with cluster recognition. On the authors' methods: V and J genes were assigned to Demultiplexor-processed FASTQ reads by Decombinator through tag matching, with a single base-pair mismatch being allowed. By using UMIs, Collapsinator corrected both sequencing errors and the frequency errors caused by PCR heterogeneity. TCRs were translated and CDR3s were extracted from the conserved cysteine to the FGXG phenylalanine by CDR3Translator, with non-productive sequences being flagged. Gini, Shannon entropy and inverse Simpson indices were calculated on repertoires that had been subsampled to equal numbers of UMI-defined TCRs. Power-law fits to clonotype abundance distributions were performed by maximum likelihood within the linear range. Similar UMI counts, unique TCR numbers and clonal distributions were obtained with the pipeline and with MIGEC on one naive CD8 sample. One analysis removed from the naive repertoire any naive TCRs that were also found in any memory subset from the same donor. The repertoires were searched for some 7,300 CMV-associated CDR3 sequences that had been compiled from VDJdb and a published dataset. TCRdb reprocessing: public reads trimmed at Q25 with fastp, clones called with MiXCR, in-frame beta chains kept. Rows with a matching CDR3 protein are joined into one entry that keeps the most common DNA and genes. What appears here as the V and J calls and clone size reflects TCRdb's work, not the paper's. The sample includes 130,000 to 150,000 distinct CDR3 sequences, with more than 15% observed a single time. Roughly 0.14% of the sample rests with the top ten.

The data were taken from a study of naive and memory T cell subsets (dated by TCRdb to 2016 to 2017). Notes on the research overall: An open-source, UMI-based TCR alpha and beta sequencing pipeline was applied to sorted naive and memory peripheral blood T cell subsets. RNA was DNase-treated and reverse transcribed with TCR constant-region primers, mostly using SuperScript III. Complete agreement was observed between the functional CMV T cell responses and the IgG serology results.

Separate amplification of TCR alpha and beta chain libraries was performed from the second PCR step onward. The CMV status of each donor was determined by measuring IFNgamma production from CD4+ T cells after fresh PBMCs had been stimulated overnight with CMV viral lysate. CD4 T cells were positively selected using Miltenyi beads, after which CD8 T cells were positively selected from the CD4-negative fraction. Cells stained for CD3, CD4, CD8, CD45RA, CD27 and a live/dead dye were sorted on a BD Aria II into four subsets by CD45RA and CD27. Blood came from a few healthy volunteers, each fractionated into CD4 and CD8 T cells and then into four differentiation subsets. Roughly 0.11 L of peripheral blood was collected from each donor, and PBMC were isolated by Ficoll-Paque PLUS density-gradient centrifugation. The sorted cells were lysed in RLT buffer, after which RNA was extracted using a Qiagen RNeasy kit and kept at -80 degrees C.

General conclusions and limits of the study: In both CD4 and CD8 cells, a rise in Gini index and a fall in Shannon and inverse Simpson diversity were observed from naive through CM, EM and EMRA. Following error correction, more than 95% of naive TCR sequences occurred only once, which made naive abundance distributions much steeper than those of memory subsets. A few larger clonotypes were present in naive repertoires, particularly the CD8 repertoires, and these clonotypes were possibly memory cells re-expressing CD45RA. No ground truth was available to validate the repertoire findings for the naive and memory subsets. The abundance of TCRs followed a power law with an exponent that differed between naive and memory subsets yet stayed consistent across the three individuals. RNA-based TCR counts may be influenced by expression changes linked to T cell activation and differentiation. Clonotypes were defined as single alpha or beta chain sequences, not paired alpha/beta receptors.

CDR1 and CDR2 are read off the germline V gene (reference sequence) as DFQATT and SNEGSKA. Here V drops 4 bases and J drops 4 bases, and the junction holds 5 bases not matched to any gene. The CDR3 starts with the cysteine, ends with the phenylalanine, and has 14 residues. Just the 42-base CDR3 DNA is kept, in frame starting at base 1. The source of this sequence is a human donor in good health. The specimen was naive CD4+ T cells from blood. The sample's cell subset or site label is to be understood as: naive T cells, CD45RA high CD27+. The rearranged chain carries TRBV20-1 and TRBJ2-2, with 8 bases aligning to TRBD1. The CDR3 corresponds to CSAIYRGATGELFF. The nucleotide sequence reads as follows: TGCAGTGCTATTTACAGGGGGGCCACCGGGGAGCTGTTTTTT.